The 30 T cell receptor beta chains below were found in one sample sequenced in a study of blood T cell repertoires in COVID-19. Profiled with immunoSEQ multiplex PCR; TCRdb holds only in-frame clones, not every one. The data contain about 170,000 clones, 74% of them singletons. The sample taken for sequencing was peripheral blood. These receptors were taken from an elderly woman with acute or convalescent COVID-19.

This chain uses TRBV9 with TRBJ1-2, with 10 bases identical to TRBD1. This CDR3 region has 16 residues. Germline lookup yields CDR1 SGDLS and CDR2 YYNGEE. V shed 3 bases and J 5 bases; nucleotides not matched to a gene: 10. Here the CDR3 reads CASSGLVRDRGYGYTF. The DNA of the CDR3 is TGTGCCAGCAGCGGACTGGTTAGGGACAGGGGTTATGGCTACACCTTC.

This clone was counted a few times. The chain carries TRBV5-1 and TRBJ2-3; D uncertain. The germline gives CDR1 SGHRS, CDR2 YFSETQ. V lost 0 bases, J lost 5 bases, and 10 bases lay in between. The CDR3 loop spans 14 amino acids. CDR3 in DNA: TGCGCCAGCAGCTTGGTTAGCCCCCAAGATACGCAGTATTTT. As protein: CASSLVSPQDTQYF.

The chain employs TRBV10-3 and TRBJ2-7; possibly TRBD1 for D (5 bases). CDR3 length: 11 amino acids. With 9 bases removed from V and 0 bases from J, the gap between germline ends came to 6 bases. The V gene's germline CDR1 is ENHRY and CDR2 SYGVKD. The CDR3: CAIGVSYEQYF. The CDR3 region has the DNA TGTGCCATAGGGGTCTCCTACGAGCAGTACTTC.

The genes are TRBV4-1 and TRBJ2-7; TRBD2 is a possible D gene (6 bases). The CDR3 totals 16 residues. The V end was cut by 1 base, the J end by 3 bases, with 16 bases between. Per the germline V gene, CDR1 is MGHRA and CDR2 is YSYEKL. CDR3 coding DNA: TGCGCCAGCAGCCAAGGAAACGGGAGAGGACACTACGAGCAGTACTTC. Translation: CASSQGNGRGHYEQYF.

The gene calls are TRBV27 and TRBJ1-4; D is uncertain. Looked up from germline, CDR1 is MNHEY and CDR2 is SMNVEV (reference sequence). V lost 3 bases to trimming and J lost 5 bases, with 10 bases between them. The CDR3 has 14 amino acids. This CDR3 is CASSFLQPNEKLFF. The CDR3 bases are TGTGCCAGCAGTTTTTTACAGCCGAATGAAAAACTGTTTTTT. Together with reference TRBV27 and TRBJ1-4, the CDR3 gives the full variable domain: EAQVTQNPRYLITVTGKKLTVTCSQNMNHEYMSWYRQDPGLGLRQIYYSMNVEVTDKGDVPEGYKVSRKEKRNFPLILESPSPNQTSLYFCASSFLQPNEKLFFGSGTQLSVL.

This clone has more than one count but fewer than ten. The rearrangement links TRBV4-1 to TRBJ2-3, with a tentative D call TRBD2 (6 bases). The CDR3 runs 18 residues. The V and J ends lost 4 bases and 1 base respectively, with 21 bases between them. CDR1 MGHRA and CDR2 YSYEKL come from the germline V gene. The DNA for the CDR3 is TGCGCCAGCAGCCCCCTGTTTGGGCAGGGAGGAGGCACAGATACGCAGTATTTT. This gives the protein CASSPLFGQGGGTDTQYF.

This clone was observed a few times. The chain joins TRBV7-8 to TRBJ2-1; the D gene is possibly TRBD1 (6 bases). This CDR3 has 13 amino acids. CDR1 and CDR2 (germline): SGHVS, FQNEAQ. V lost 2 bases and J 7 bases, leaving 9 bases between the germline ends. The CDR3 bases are TGTGCCAGCAGCTTATTGGGGGCAAATGAGCAGTTCTTC. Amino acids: CASSLLGANEQFF.

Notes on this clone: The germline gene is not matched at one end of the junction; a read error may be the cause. The CDR3 reads CASSQAAGANNGELFF. The CDR3 DNA is TGTGCCAGCAGCCAAGCCGCGGGAGCTAACAACGGGGAGCTGTTTTTT. This chain links TRBV3-1 (or the pseudogene TRBV3-2) with TRBJ2-2; 7 bases fit TRBD2. CDR1 LGHDT and CDR2 YNNKEL come from the germline V gene (reference sequence). This CDR3 contains 16 residues.

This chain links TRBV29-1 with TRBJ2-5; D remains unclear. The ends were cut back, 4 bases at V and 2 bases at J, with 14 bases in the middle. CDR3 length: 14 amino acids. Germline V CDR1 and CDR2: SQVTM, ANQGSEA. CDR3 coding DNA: TGCAGCGTTGGACGAATGGTACAGCAAGAGACCCAGTACTTC. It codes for CSVGRMVQQETQYF.

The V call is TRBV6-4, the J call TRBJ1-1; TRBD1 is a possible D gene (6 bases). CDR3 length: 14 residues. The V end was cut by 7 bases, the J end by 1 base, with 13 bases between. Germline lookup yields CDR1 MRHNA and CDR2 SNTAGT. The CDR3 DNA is TGTGCCAGCAAACAGGGATGGGAGAACACTGAAGCTTTCTTT. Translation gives CASKQGWENTEAFF.

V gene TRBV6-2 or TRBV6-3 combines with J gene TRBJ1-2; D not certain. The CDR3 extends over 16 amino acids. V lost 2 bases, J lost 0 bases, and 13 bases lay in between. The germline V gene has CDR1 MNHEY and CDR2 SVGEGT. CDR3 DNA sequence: TGTGCCAGCAGTTACCTCCGTGATCTAGCTAACTATGGCTACACCTTC. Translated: CASSYLRDLANYGYTF.

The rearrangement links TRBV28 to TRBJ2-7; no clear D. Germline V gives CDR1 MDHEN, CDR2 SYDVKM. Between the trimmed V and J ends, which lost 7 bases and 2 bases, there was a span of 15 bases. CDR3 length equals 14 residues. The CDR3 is CASIPASLTYEQYF. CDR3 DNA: TGTGCCAGCATCCCAGCGTCTTTGACCTACGAGCAGTACTTC.

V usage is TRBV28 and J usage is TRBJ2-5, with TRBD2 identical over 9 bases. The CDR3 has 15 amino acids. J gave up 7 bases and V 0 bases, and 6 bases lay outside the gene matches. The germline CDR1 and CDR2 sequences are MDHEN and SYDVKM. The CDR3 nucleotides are TGTGCCAGCAGTTTATGGACTAGCGGAGAGAGGACCCAGTACTTC. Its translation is CASSLWTSGERTQYF. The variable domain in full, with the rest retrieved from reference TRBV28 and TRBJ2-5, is DVKVTQSSRYLVKRTGEKVFLECVQDMDHENMFWYRQDPGLGLRLIYFSYDVKMKEKGDIPEGYSVSREKKERFSLILESASTNQTSMYLCASSLWTSGERTQYFGPGTRLLVL.

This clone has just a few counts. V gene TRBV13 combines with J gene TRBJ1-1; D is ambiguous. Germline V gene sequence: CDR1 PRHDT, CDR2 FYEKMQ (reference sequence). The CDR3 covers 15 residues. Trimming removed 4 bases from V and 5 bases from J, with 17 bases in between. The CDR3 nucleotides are TGTGCCAGCAGCTCAAAGGGAGGAAGGCGGACTGAAGCTTTCTTT. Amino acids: CASSSKGGRRTEAFF.

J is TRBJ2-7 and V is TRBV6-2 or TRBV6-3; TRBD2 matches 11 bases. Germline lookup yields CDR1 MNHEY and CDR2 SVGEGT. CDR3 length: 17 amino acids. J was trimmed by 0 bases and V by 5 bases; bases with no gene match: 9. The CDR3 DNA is TGTGCCAGCAGTAAAGGACTAGCGGGCCTGAGCTCCTACGAGCAGTACTTC. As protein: CASSKGLAGLSSYEQYF.

The CDR3 spells CASSQISTSPFF. In DNA, the CDR3 is TGTGCCAGCAGCCAAATTAGCACGAGTCCGTTCTTC. The chain uses TRBV14 and TRBJ2-1; D gene uncertain. V lost 2 bases, J lost 15 bases, and 14 bases lay in between. The CDR3 is 12 amino acids. Looked up from germline, CDR1 is SGHDN and CDR2 is FVKESK.

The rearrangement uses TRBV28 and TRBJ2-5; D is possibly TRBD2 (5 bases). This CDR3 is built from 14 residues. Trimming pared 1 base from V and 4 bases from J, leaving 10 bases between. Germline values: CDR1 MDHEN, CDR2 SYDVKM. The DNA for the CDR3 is TGTGCCAGCAGTTTATTGTCGGCGGGAGAGACCCAGTACTTC. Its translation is CASSLLSAGETQYF.

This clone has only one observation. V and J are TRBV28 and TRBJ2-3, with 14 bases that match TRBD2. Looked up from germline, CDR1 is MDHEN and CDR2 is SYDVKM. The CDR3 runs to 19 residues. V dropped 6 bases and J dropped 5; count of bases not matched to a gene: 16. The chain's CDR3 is CASSPSRGLAGALVDTQYF. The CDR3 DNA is TGTGCCAGCAGCCCTTCCCGGGGACTAGCGGGAGCTCTTGTAGATACGCAGTATTTT.

As DNA, the CDR3 is TGTGCCACGGCAGTTGCCGGACAGGGGGAAAACACCATATATTTT. The encoded protein is CATAVAGQGENTIYF. This sequence joins TRBV10-3 and TRBJ1-3; 10 bases align to TRBD1. The CDR3 length is 15 residues. V dropped 10 bases and J dropped 6; count of bases not matched to a gene: 12. The germline V gene encodes CDR1 ENHRY and CDR2 SYGVKD.

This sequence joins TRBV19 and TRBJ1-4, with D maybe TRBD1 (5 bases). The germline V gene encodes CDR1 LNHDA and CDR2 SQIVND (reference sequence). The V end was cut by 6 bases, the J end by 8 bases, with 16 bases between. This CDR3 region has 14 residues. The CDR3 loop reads CASRKDRIGEKLFF. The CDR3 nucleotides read TGTGCCAGTAGGAAAGACAGAATTGGCGAAAAACTGTTTTTT.

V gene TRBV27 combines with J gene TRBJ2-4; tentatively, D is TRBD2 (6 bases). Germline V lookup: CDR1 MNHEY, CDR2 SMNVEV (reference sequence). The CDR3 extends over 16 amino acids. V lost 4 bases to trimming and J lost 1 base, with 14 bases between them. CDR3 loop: CASSSFGGVAKNIQYF. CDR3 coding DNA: TGTGCCAGCAGTTCATTTGGAGGGGTTGCCAAAAACATTCAGTACTTC.

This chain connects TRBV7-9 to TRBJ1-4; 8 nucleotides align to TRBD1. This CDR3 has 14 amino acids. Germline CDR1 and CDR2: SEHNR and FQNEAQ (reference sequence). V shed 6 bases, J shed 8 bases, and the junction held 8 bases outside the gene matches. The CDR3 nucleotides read TGTGCCAGCAGTTACGGACAGGGCGGAGAAAAACTGTTTTTT. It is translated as CASSYGQGGEKLFF.

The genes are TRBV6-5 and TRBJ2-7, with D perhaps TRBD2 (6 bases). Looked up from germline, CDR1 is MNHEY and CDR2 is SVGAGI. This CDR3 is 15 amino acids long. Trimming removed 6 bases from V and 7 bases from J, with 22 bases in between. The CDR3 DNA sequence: TGTGCCAGCAGACGAAACCGGGACTGGGTGGGGGAGCAGTACTTC. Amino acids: CASRRNRDWVGEQYF.

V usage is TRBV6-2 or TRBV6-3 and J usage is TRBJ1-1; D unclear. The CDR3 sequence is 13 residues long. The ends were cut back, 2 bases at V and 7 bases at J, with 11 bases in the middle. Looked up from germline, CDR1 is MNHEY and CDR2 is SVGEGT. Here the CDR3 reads CASSYVRRGEAFF. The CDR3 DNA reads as TGTGCCAGCAGTTACGTCCGTCGGGGTGAAGCTTTCTTT.

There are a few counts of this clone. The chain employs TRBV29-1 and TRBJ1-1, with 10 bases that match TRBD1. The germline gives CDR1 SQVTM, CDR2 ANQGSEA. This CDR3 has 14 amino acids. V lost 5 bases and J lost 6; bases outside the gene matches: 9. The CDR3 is CSVCRDRGDPEAFF. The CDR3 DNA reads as TGCAGCGTTTGCCGGGACAGGGGAGATCCTGAAGCTTTCTTT.

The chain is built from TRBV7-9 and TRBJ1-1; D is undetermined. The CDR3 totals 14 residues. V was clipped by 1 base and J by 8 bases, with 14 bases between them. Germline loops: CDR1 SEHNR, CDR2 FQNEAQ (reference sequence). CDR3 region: CASSLDIFPPEAFF. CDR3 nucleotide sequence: TGTGCCAGCAGCTTAGACATATTCCCCCCCGAAGCTTTCTTT.

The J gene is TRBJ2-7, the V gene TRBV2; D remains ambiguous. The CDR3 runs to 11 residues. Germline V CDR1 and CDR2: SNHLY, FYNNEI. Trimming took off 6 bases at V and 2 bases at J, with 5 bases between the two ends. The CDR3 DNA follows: TGTGCCAGCAGAGGAGCCTACGAGCAGTACTTC. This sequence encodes CASRGAYEQYF.

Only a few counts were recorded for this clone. In nucleotides, the CDR3 is TGTGCCAGCAGTGAACTAAAGGGGGCATTCATTAGCAATCAGCCCCAGCATTTT. Protein: CASSELKGAFISNQPQHF. This chain connects TRBV2 to TRBJ1-5; 7 bases are shared with TRBD1. Germline CDR1 SNHLY, CDR2 FYNNEI. The CDR3 loop spans 18 amino acids. The ends lost 2 bases at V and 0 bases at J; junction bases unmatched: 10.

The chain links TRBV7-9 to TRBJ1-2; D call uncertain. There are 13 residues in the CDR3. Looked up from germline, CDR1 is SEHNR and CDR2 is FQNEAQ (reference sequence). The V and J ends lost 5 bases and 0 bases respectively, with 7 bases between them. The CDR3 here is CASSPTANYGYTF. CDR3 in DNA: TGTGCCAGCAGCCCTACAGCTAACTATGGCTACACCTTC. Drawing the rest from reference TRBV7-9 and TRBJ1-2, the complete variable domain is DTGVSQNPRHKITKRGQNVTFRCDPISEHNRLYWYRQTLGQGPEFLTYFQNEAQLEKSRLLSDRFSAERPKGSFSTLEIQRTEQGDSAMYLCASSPTANYGYTFGSGTRLTVV.

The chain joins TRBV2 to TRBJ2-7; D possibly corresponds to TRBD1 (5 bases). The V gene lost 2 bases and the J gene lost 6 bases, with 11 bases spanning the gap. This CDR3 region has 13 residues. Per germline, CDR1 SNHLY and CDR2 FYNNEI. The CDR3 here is CASSERQGGEQYF. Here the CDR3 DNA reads TGTGCCAGCAGTGAAAGGCAGGGCGGCGAGCAGTACTTC.